This T cell receptor beta chain came from a study of T cell responses to AZD1222 COVID-19 vaccine. The CDR3 runs to 12 residues. Trimming removed 4 bases from V and 7 bases from J; junction bases left unmatched: 4. Germline CDR1 reads GTSNPN; CDR2 reads SVGIG (reference sequence). Study-level results: Two doses of AZD1222 preceded a rise in Spike-specific TCR breadth and depth. The sample set comprised mostly white British donors with more females, and clonal diversity was possibly underestimated.

The repertoire was sequenced with immunoSEQ multiplex PCR; TCRdb's copy has only in-frame clones and lacks some. The table lists under 95,000 clones, under 90% of them singletons. About this clone: Antigen unknown.

The chain employs TRBV30 and TRBJ1-2; 9 bases match TRBD1. The starting material was peripheral blood, obtained 28 days after the second AZD1222 dose. The sequence was collected from an adult who received the AZD1222 COVID-19 vaccine. CDR3 loop: CAWTRDRVGYTF. CDR3 in DNA: TGTGCCTGGACGCGGGACAGGGTTGGCTACACCTTC.